This record looks at one T cell receptor (beta chain) sequence and its context. What it recognizes is unknown. The data stem from a study of shared clonotypes between healthy human individuals. Using immunoSEQ multiplex PCR, the repertoire was profiled, and TCRdb retains in-frame clones only, with some absent. The data show millions of clones, 85% to 95% seen once. The CDR3 has 14 residues. CDR1 and CDR2 from the germline V gene are MNHNS and SASEGT. V was shortened by 0 bases and J by 3 bases, with 8 bases between the two germline ends. Study-wide results and limits: Generation probabilities of non-shared clonotypes were lower (relative to those shared by all four donors).

The V and J genes are TRBV6-1 and TRBJ1-2; D unresolved. The sequence derives from a young man in good health. Input material: naive CD4+ T cells sorted from blood. Subset noted: CD45RA+ positively selected. The CDR3 region is CASSEAAHDYGYTF. DNA of the CDR3: TGTGCCAGCAGTGAAGCCGCGCATGACTATGGCTACACCTTC.